This T cell receptor (beta chain) was found in a study of T cell responses to AZD1222 COVID-19 vaccine. Study findings and constraints: Females outnumbered males among donors, who were mostly white British; clonal diversity was possibly underestimated. Among vaccine-associated CD4 TCRs, coverage spanned spike, with dominance at 160-218 and 743-854. Reports indicate that nearly half of spike-specific TCRs are directed at unmutated variant regions.

TCRdb's copy holds only in-frame clones and misses some; the assay was immunoSEQ multiplex PCR. The sample has about 120,000 clones; 93% are singletons. Trimming pared 2 bases from V and 0 bases from J, leaving 11 bases between. Germline values: CDR1 SGHNT, CDR2 YYREEE (reference sequence). The CDR3 is 16 residues long. A remark on this clone: What it binds is not known.

The chain couples TRBV5-4 to TRBJ2-2; D is uncertain. Material: peripheral blood, obtained 28 days after the second AZD1222 dose. The source of this sequence is an adult who received the AZD1222 COVID-19 vaccine. Here the CDR3 DNA reads TGTGCCAGCAGCTTAGACATAATGCCGAACACCGGGGAGCTGTTTTTT. This gives the protein CASSLDIMPNTGELFF.